The 21 T cell receptor beta chains below come from one sample, sequenced in a study of cytomegalovirus exposure and HLA in healthy donors. PCR involved 60 Vbeta and 13 Jbeta primers. Some clones are missing from TCRdb's copy, which holds only in-frame ones; the method was immunoSEQ multiplex PCR. The sample holds about 59,000 clones. The sample was PBMCs. The receptors derive from a man younger than 40 in good health and CMV-seropositive.

The genes are TRBV6-1 and TRBJ2-2; the match to TRBD1 covers 8 bases. This CDR3 contains 15 residues. With V trimmed by 8 bases and J by 3 bases, 8 bases remained unmatched. In germline, CDR1 is MNHNS, CDR2 SASEGT. The CDR3 DNA sequence: TGTGCCAGCCGGACAGGGTCCATGGACACCGGGGAGCTGTTTTTT. It codes for CASRTGSMDTGELFF.

The rearrangement uses TRBV6-5 and TRBJ1-1; D perhaps matches TRBD1 (6 bases). Germline V lookup: CDR1 MNHEY, CDR2 SVGAGI. Trimming pared 5 bases from V and 1 base from J, leaving 14 bases between. The CDR3 has 15 amino acids. DNA of the CDR3: TGTGCCAGCAGTACCCCAGTAGGGGGGAACACTGAAGCTTTCTTT. It is translated as CASSTPVGGNTEAFF.

The genes are TRBV7-9 and TRBJ1-5, with D perhaps TRBD1 (6 bases). The CDR3 has 15 residues. The germline CDR1 and CDR2 sequences are SEHNR and FQNEAQ (reference sequence). V lost 5 bases and J 7 bases, leaving 18 bases between the germline ends. CDR3 DNA: TGTGCCAGCAGCCCCGGAGGGGGGGGTGGCCAGCCCCAGCATTTT. Protein: CASSPGGGGGQPQHF. Looking up the rest from reference TRBV7-9 and TRBJ1-5 gives the full variable domain: DTGVSQNPRHKITKRGQNVTFRCDPISEHNRLYWYRQTLGQGPEFLTYFQNEAQLEKSRLLSDRFSAERPKGSFSTLEIQRTEQGDSAMYLCASSPGGGGGQPQHFGDGTRLSIL.

The chain links TRBV11-3 to TRBJ1-3, with TRBD1 as a possible D gene (6 bases). The CDR3 contains 17 residues. Trimming took off 4 bases at V and 3 bases at J, with 19 bases between the two ends. CDR1 and CDR2 from the germline V gene are SGHNT and YENEEA. DNA of the CDR3: TGTGCCAGCAGCTCGAATCCATACAGGGAAGGTGGAAACACCATATATTTT. Its protein is CASSSNPYREGGNTIYF. Complete variable domain (other parts from reference TRBV11-3 and TRBJ1-3): EAGVVQSPRYKIIEKKQPVAFWCNPISGHNTLYWYLQNLGQGPELLIRYENEEAVDDSQLPKDRFSAERLKGVDSTLKIQPAELGDSAVYLCASSSNPYREGGNTIYFGEGSWLTVV.

The CDR3 is CASSLERSTRADSPLHF. The DNA of the CDR3 is TGTGCCAGCAGCTTAGAGAGGTCAACCAGGGCTGATTCACCCCTCCACTTT. The chain uses TRBV11-2 and TRBJ1-6; the D gene is possibly TRBD1 (5 bases). Trimming pared 0 bases from V and 8 bases from J, leaving 17 bases between. The germline gives CDR1 SGHAT, CDR2 FQNNGV. The CDR3 is 17 residues long.

The V call is TRBV18, the J call TRBJ2-7; possible D gene TRBD1, 5 bases. There are 13 residues in the CDR3. The V end was cut by 2 bases, the J end by 5 bases, with 10 bases between. Germline V gene data show CDR1 as KGHSH and CDR2 as LQKENI. This CDR3 is CASSPERQNEQYF. The CDR3 DNA is TGTGCCAGCTCACCAGAGCGACAGAACGAGCAGTACTTC.

The chain carries TRBV30 and TRBJ2-3; 7 bases map to TRBD2. Per germline, CDR1 GTSNPN and CDR2 SVGIG (reference sequence). With V trimmed by 3 bases and J by 3 bases, 9 bases remained unmatched. The CDR3 runs to 15 residues. The CDR3 sequence is CAWSLWRERTDTQYF. In DNA, the CDR3 is TGTGCCTGGAGCTTGTGGCGGGAGAGAACAGATACGCAGTATTTT.

J is TRBJ2-7 and V is TRBV7-6; 9 positions agree with TRBD1. The J segment lost 3 bases and the V segment lost 5 bases, leaving 5 bases of the junction unmatched. In germline, CDR1 is SGHVS, CDR2 FNYEAQ. There are 14 residues in the CDR3. The CDR3 DNA sequence: TGTGCCAGCAGCCCCGGGACAGGGAGCTACGAGCAGTACTTC. This gives the protein CASSPGTGSYEQYF. The full variable domain, rest sourced from reference TRBV7-6 and TRBJ2-7, is GAGVSQSPRYKVTKRGQDVALRCDPISGHVSLYWYRQALGQGPEFLTYFNYEAQQDKSGLPNDRFSAERPEGSISTLTIQRTEQRDSAMYRCASSPGTGSYEQYFGPGTRLTVT.

The genes are TRBV6-5 and TRBJ1-1; D not resolved. The germline V gene encodes CDR1 MNHEY and CDR2 SVGAGI. The ends were cut back, 0 bases at V and 5 bases at J, with 7 bases in the middle. This CDR3 has 13 residues. The CDR3 loop is CASSYSRETEAFF. Written as DNA, the CDR3 is TGTGCCAGCAGTTACTCCCGGGAAACTGAAGCTTTCTTT.

The V gene is TRBV19, the J gene TRBJ2-1; 8 bases fit TRBD2. The CDR3 is 14 residues long. After removal of 4 bases from V and 5 bases from J, the junction contained 4 bases not matched to a gene. Germline V lookup: CDR1 LNHDA, CDR2 SQIVND (reference sequence). The CDR3 nucleotides are TGTGCCAGTAGTAGCGGGGGGCCAAACAATGAGCAGTTCTTC. Residues: CASSSGGPNNEQFF.

The chain uses TRBV4-1 and TRBJ1-1; D gene unclear. Deletions cut 5 bases from V and 5 bases from J, with 12 bases between. The CDR3 length is 13 residues. Germline V gives CDR1 MGHRA, CDR2 YSYEKL. The CDR3, as DNA: TGCGCCAGCAGCTTAAGTAGGAGTACTGAAGCTTTCTTT. It encodes CASSLSRSTEAFF.

The chain couples TRBV11-2 to TRBJ1-1, with D uncertain. The CDR3 loop spans 12 amino acids. CDR1 and CDR2 from the germline V gene are SGHAT and FQNNGV. The V and J ends lost 8 bases and 4 bases respectively, with 11 bases between them. DNA for the CDR3: TGTGCCAGCCGGGAAACTGGCACTGAAGCTTTCTTT. It specifies CASRETGTEAFF.

The chain carries TRBV11-3 and TRBJ1-2; perhaps TRBD1 as D (6 bases). The germline V and J ends were trimmed by 5 bases and 0 bases, with 10 bases remaining between them. The CDR3 runs 14 residues. Germline V CDR1 and CDR2: SGHNT, YENEEA. This CDR3 reads CASSPDRTNYGYTF. The CDR3 DNA reads TGTGCCAGCAGCCCGGACAGAACTAACTATGGCTACACCTTC.

This rearrangement joins TRBV6-5 to TRBJ2-5, with 9 bases matching TRBD2. The CDR3 is made up of 16 amino acids. In germline, CDR1 is MNHEY, CDR2 SVGAGI. The ends lost 0 bases at V and 3 bases at J; junction bases unmatched: 5. In nucleotides, the CDR3 is TGTGCCAGCAGTTACTCTGGCGGGGGGGCAGAAGAGACCCAGTACTTC. This translates into CASSYSGGGAEETQYF.

V is TRBV15 and J is TRBJ2-7, with 8 bases fitting TRBD1. The CDR3 spans 15 residues. Germline V gene sequence: CDR1 LNHNV, CDR2 YYDKDF (reference sequence). The junction had 7 bases not matched to a gene; V was cut back by 4 bases and J by 2 bases. Here the CDR3 reads CATSTRQGSAYEQYF. The DNA of the CDR3 is TGTGCCACCAGCACCCGACAGGGGTCTGCCTACGAGCAGTACTTC.

This rearrangement joins TRBV5-1 to TRBJ2-2; the D gene is possibly TRBD1 (5 bases). The CDR3 covers 16 residues. V lost 2 bases to trimming and J lost 0 bases, with 11 bases between them. Germline V gives CDR1 SGHRS, CDR2 YFSETQ. CDR3 bases: TGCGCCAGCAGCTTCCAGGGTACCGCGAACACCGGGGAGCTGTTTTTT. Translated, it gives CASSFQGTANTGELFF. The whole variable domain, remainder taken from reference TRBV5-1 and TRBJ2-2, is KAGVTQTPRYLIKTRGQQVTLSCSPISGHRSVSWYQQTPGQGLQFLFEYFSETQRNKGNFPGRFSGRQFSNSRSEMNVSTLELGDSALYLCASSFQGTANTGELFFGEGSRLTVL.

The V gene is TRBV5-1, the J gene TRBJ2-1, with 8 bases identical to TRBD2. The CDR3 loop spans 15 amino acids. The V gene end was trimmed by 4 bases and the J gene end by 6 bases; junction bases not matched to a gene: 9. Germline V gives CDR1 SGHRS, CDR2 YFSETQ. The CDR3 spells CASSLSSGGPNEQFF. In DNA form, the CDR3 reads TGCGCCAGCAGCCTCTCGAGCGGGGGACCCAATGAGCAGTTCTTC.

CDR3 region: CASSLWQGVTEAFF. CDR3 nucleotide sequence: TGTGCCAGCAGTTTATGGCAGGGGGTCACTGAAGCTTTCTTT. The chain employs TRBV28 and TRBJ1-1; 7 bases are shared with TRBD1. The ends lost 0 bases at V and 4 bases at J; junction bases unmatched: 2. The CDR3 has 14 residues. In germline, CDR1 is MDHEN, CDR2 SYDVKM.

This chain uses TRBV6-5 with TRBJ1-2; 7 nucleotides match TRBD1. Germline values: CDR1 MNHEY, CDR2 SVGAGI. The CDR3 length is 13 residues. V lost 8 bases to trimming and J lost 8 bases; unmatched junction nucleotides: 11. The CDR3 loop reads CASQTYRGGGYTF. Written as DNA, the CDR3 is TGTGCCAGCCAAACCTACAGGGGTGGAGGCTACACCTTC.

The chain employs TRBV30 and TRBJ2-7, with D possibly TRBD1 on 6 matching bases. Germline V gives CDR1 GTSNPN, CDR2 SVGIG (reference sequence). The CDR3 covers 11 residues. Trimming removed 5 bases at V and 7 bases at J, with 12 bases between. The CDR3: CAWGGRVEQYF. CDR3 nucleotide sequence: TGTGCCTGGGGGGGCAGGGTAGAGCAGTACTTC.

As DNA, the CDR3 is TGCGCCAGCAGCCCACAACCGGGACAGCCTGCCTACGAGCAGTACTTC. Translated, it gives CASSPQPGQPAYEQYF. This sequence joins TRBV5-1 and TRBJ2-7, with 7 bases fitting TRBD1. V lost 4 bases to trimming and J lost 2 bases; unmatched junction nucleotides: 12. CDR3 size: 16 residues. Germline CDR1 reads SGHRS; CDR2 reads YFSETQ. The full variable domain, with the rest looked up from reference TRBV5-1 and TRBJ2-7, is KAGVTQTPRYLIKTRGQQVTLSCSPISGHRSVSWYQQTPGQGLQFLFEYFSETQRNKGNFPGRFSGRQFSNSRSEMNVSTLELGDSALYLCASSPQPGQPAYEQYFGPGTRLTVT.